This TCR beta chain emerged from a study of OX40 agonist ivuxolimab in advanced cancers. Study-wide background: Two cutaneous melanoma patients and one hepatocellular carcinoma patient, three in all, had partial responses. General study findings and limits: Low normalized T-cell clonal expansion was additionally recorded for some nonresponders. At 0.1 to 3.0 mg/kg and by week 6, clonal expansion occurred in CD4+ and CD8+ blood T cells.

There are 14 residues in the CDR3. V was trimmed by 6 bases and J by 2 bases, leaving 11 bases between them. The germline CDR1 and CDR2 sequences are SNHLY and FYNNEI. Any history of autoimmune disease or systemic immunosuppression disqualified patients. Notes on this clone: Its antigen is still unknown.

The data were produced by immunoSEQ multiplex PCR, yet TCRdb's version contains in-frame clones alone and is incomplete. Of about 79,000 clones in the sample, 80% to 95% were seen once. Sequencing was performed on CD4+ or CD8+ T cells sorted from blood, taken in a trial of the OX40 agonist ivuxolimab. The receptor was derived from an adult with an advanced solid tumor such as melanoma, head and neck, liver or kidney cancer. This chain links TRBV2 with TRBJ1-5; weak D call: TRBD1 (6 bases). CDR3 region: CASRQGWGNQPQHF. The CDR3 DNA reads TGTGCCAGCAGACAGGGTTGGGGCAATCAGCCCCAGCATTTT.